The T cell receptor beta chain described here comes from a study of response to subunit inactivated influenza vaccine. Using its own MiXCR run on the RT-PCR reads, TCRdb lists one record per CDR3 protein. The top ten clones hold approximately 10% of a sample with around 650,000 distinct CDR3 sequences, about a sixth of them seen once. The ends lost 1 base at V and 0 bases at J; junction bases unmatched: 4. From germline, CDR1 is SGHTA and CDR2 FQGNSA. The length of the CDR3 is 16 residues. This clonotype was detected many times. The antigen is undetermined. Overall study findings and caveats: Authors suggested that a seasonal influenza vaccination recruits few new T cells each time.

Sequenced material: PBMCs from blood, taken about 11 days after vaccination. This rearrangement joins TRBV7-2 to TRBJ2-3, with TRBD2 matching 7 bases. This receptor was identified in a man aged 50-60 years who received an inactivated influenza vaccine. CDR3 coding DNA: TGTGCCAGCAGCTTAGATCGCGGGGGTAGCACAGATACGCAGTATTTT. It is translated as CASSLDRGGSTDTQYF.